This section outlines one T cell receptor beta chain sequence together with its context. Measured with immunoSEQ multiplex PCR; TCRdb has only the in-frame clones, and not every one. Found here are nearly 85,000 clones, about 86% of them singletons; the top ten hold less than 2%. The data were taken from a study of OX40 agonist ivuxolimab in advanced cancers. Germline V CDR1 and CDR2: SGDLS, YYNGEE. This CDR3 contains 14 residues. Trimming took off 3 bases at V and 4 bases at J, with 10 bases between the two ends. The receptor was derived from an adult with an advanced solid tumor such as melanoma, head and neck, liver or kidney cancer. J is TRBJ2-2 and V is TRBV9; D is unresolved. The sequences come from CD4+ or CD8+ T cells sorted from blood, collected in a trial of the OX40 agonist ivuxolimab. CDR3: CASSAPKFTGELFF. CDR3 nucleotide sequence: TGTGCCAGCAGCGCCCCGAAATTCACCGGGGAGCTGTTTTTT.